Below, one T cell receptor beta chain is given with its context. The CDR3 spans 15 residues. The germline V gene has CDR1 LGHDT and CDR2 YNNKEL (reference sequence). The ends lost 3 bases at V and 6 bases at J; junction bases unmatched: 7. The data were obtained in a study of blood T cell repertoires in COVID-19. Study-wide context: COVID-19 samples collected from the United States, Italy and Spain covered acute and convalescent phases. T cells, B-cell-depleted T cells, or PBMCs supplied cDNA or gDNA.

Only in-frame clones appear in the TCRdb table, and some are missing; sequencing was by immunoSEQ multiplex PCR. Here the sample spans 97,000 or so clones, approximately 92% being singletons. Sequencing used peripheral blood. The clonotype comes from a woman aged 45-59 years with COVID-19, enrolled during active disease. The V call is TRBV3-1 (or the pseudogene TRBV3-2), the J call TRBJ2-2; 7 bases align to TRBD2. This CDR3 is CASSHPHGGSGELFF. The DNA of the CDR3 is TGTGCCAGCAGCCATCCTCACGGGGGGTCCGGGGAGCTGTTTTTT.